Only a few counts were recorded for the clone carrying this TCR beta chain. No antigen is known for it. From RNA transcripts, TCR beta CDR3 regions were amplified. During a first-round RT-PCR of the TCR CDR3, the HTBI primer set was used. TCRdb passed the multiplex PCR reads through MiXCR, listing each CDR3 protein once. This sample has under 250,000 distinct CDR3 sequences, with roughly 15% found just once. These data originate in a study of T cells in Graves' hyperthyroidism and ophthalmopathy. Study information: Peripheral blood was obtained at initial diagnosis, preceding any treatment.

V was trimmed by 1 base and J by 5 bases, leaving 14 bases between them. CDR1 is SGHTA and CDR2 is FQGNSA in the germline V gene. This CDR3 has 16 residues. The study's findings and limits: Most thyroid clonotypes with frequency above 0.001 were detected in blood.

The study left out patients who had uncontrolled infection, other autoimmune disease, pregnancy or lactation. Diagnoses were made from clinical symptoms, serum measures (thyroxine and TRAb), thyroid ultrasound and orbital computed tomography. J is TRBJ2-2 and V is TRBV7-2; D call uncertain. This sequence originates from a man aged 50 or older with Graves' hyperthyroidism. Source material: blood. The CDR3 coding sequence is TGTGCCAGCAGCTTAGTGGTCTCTCACGGGACCGGGGAGCTGTTTTTT. This codes for CASSLVVSHGTGELFF.